The 30 T cell receptor beta chains below were found in one sample sequenced in a study of blood T cell repertoires in COVID-19. Clones were read by immunoSEQ multiplex PCR, and TCRdb kept only the in-frame ones, dropping some. The sample includes about 100,000 clones, approximately 91% of them seen just once. Sequencing was done on a sample of peripheral blood. The source of these receptors is a woman between 55 and 75 years old with acute or convalescent COVID-19.

The rearrangement links TRBV3-1 (or the pseudogene TRBV3-2) to TRBJ1-1, with a possible D match to TRBD1 (6 bases). Germline CDR1 and CDR2: LGHDT and YNNKEL (reference sequence). V lost 1 base and J lost 7, with 16 bases in between. The CDR3 is 15 residues long. The CDR3 here is CASSQAVGGGFEAFF. The DNA of the CDR3 is TGTGCCAGCAGCCAAGCTGTAGGGGGGGGGTTTGAAGCTTTCTTT.

V is TRBV11-2 and J is TRBJ1-5; D not certain. The V gene lost 0 bases and the J gene lost 6 bases, with 6 bases spanning the gap. Germline CDR1 and CDR2: SGHAT and FQNNGV. The CDR3 spans 13 residues. CDR3 sequence: CASSLERVQPQHF. The CDR3 DNA reads TGTGCCAGCAGCTTAGAGAGGGTTCAGCCCCAGCATTTT.

V usage is TRBV6-5 and J usage is TRBJ1-5; TRBD1 aligns across 7 bases. This CDR3 comprises 15 residues. CDR1 MNHEY and CDR2 SVGAGI come from the germline V gene. V lost 2 bases to trimming and J lost 7 bases; unmatched junction nucleotides: 8. The CDR3 DNA sequence: TGTGCCAGCAGTTACGATGGGGCGGGACAGCAGCCCCAGCATTTT. It yields the protein CASSYDGAGQQPQHF.

This chain links TRBV19 with TRBJ1-2; perhaps TRBD1 as D (6 bases). The germline V and J ends were trimmed by 5 bases and 0 bases, with 13 bases remaining between them. Germline V gene sequence: CDR1 LNHDA, CDR2 SQIVND (reference sequence). The CDR3 covers 15 residues. The CDR3, as DNA: TGTGCCAGTAGTGCGGGGGCGAGGACTAACTATGGCTACACCTTC. This gives the protein CASSAGARTNYGYTF.

This rearrangement joins TRBV19 to TRBJ1-3; D not resolved. Germline loops: CDR1 LNHDA, CDR2 SQIVND (reference sequence). This CDR3 contains 17 residues. Trimming pared 2 bases from V and 0 bases from J, leaving 14 bases between. The DNA of the CDR3 is TGTGCCAGTAGTATATTTTCCCGAGGAAGCTCTGGAAACACCATATATTTT. Translation: CASSIFSRGSSGNTIYF.

This rearrangement joins TRBV3-1 (or the pseudogene TRBV3-2) to TRBJ2-1, with 7 bases fitting TRBD2. This CDR3 is built from 14 residues. The V gene's germline CDR1 is LGHDT and CDR2 YNNKEL (reference sequence). V shed 0 bases, J shed 9 bases, and the junction held 5 bases outside the gene matches. In DNA form, the CDR3 reads TGTGCCAGCAGCCAAGATGGGGGGGTTTTTGAGCAGTTCTTC. Amino acid sequence: CASSQDGGVFEQFF.

The J gene is TRBJ1-1, the V gene TRBV28; 7 bases are a match to TRBD1. The CDR3 totals 12 residues. Trimming removed 8 bases from V and 11 bases from J; junction bases left unmatched: 11. Germline CDR1 MDHEN, CDR2 SYDVKM. CDR3 amino acids: CASATGNPGAFF. The CDR3 DNA is TGTGCCAGCGCGACAGGGAACCCTGGTGCTTTCTTT. The variable domain in full, completed from reference TRBV28 and TRBJ1-1, reads DVKVTQSSRYLVKRTGEKVFLECVQDMDHENMFWYRQDPGLGLRLIYFSYDVKMKEKGDIPEGYSVSREKKERFSLILESASTNQTSMYLCASATGNPGAFFGQGTRLTVV.

Of note for this clone: Different DNA sequences within this sample yield the same CDR3. The DNA for the CDR3 is TGTGCCAGCAGTTTAAGACTAGCGGGGTACAATGAGCAGTTCTTC. Translated: CASSLRLAGYNEQFF. The V and J genes are TRBV27 and TRBJ2-1; 11 positions match TRBD2. The junction had 1 base not matched to a gene; V was cut back by 2 bases and J by 4 bases. The CDR3 loop spans 15 amino acids. From germline, CDR1 is MNHEY and CDR2 SMNVEV (reference sequence).

This clone has more than one count but fewer than ten. J is TRBJ2-7 and V is TRBV5-1; D is possibly TRBD2 (5 bases). Germline CDR1 reads SGHRS; CDR2 reads YFSETQ. The CDR3 length is 14 residues. Between the trimmed V and J ends, which lost 0 bases and 0 bases, there was a span of 7 bases. The CDR3 DNA sequence: TGCGCCAGCAGCTTGGAGCGGAGCTCCTACGAGCAGTACTTC. Encoded protein: CASSLERSSYEQYF.

The chain links TRBV9 to TRBJ2-7; the D is unclear. V was shortened by 0 bases and J by 0 bases, with 10 bases between the two germline ends. This CDR3 comprises 15 residues. Per the germline V gene, CDR1 is SGDLS and CDR2 is YYNGEE. CDR3 nucleotide sequence: TGTGCCAGCAGCGTAGCGTTGGGCAGCTCCTACGAGCAGTACTTC. Its protein is CASSVALGSSYEQYF. Together with reference TRBV9 and TRBJ2-7, the CDR3 gives the full variable domain: DSGVTQTPKHLITATGQRVTLRCSPRSGDLSVYWYQQSLDQGLQFLIQYYNGEERAKGNILERFSAQQFPDLHSELNLSSLELGDSALYFCASSVALGSSYEQYFGPGTRLTVT.

As to this clone: This same CDR3 is encoded by further DNA sequences in the sample. For the CDR3, the DNA is TGTGCCAGCAGCCAAGATTGGAGGGGTCAAGAGACCCAGTACTTC. Translating it yields CASSQDWRGQETQYF. The chain is built from TRBV3-1 (or the pseudogene TRBV3-2) and TRBJ2-5; the D gene is possibly TRBD2 (6 bases). The CDR3 has 15 amino acids. CDR1 is LGHDT, CDR2 YNNKEL, per germline (reference sequence). Trimming removed 0 bases at V and 2 bases at J, with 10 bases between.

This sequence joins TRBV2 and TRBJ2-1, with D possibly matching TRBD2 (5 bases). The length of the CDR3 is 16 residues. The germline V gene has CDR1 SNHLY and CDR2 FYNNEI. Trimming left V 4 bases short and J 0 bases short, with 13 bases between. The CDR3 here is CASSGGYSRSYNEQFF. CDR3 nucleotide sequence: TGTGCCAGCAGTGGAGGGTACAGCCGCTCCTACAATGAGCAGTTCTTC. Complete variable domain (other parts from reference TRBV2 and TRBJ2-1): EPEVTQTPSHQVTQMGQEVILRCVPISNHLYFYWYRQILGQKVEFLVSFYNNEISEKSEIFDDQFSVERPDGSNFTLKIRSTKLEDSAMYFCASSGGYSRSYNEQFFGPGTRLTVL.

The J gene is TRBJ1-5, the V gene TRBV15; 11 bases align to TRBD1. The J segment lost 1 base and the V segment lost 0 bases, leaving 5 bases of the junction unmatched. Germline values: CDR1 LNHNV, CDR2 YYDKDF (reference sequence). The CDR3 has 18 residues. The CDR3 sequence is CATSRDLDRGLSNQPQHF. The DNA of the CDR3 is TGTGCCACCAGCAGAGATTTGGACAGGGGGCTGAGCAATCAGCCCCAGCATTTT.

This chain connects TRBV5-8 to TRBJ1-3; D unclear. Trimming removed 2 bases at V and 0 bases at J, with 9 bases between. The V gene's germline CDR1 is SGHTS and CDR2 YDEGEE. The CDR3 has 15 residues. The CDR3 spells CASSFRGISGNTIYF. The CDR3 DNA reads as TGTGCCAGCAGCTTCCGAGGGATCTCTGGAAACACCATATATTTT.

The rearrangement joins TRBV5-1 to TRBJ1-1; no definite D call. This CDR3 comprises 17 residues. Germline V CDR1 and CDR2: SGHRS, YFSETQ. Between the trimmed V and J ends, which lost 0 bases and 1 base, there was a span of 16 bases. The CDR3 DNA follows: TGCGCCAGCAGCTTGGCCCCAGGTGGGTTTGCGAACACTGAAGCTTTCTTT. It yields the protein CASSLAPGGFANTEAFF.

This sequence joins TRBV18 and TRBJ2-7, with 7 nucleotides matching TRBD1. The V gene's germline CDR1 is KGHSH and CDR2 LQKENI. The CDR3 covers 14 residues. After removal of 4 bases from V and 3 bases from J, the junction contained 6 bases not matched to a gene. CDR3 DNA: TGTGCCAGCTCACTGACCCGGGACAGCTACGAGCAGTACGTC. It yields the protein CASSLTRDSYEQYV.

The chain carries TRBV9 and TRBJ2-3; TRBD1 agrees at 9 bases. The CDR3 is 14 amino acids. Trimming removed 5 bases from V and 6 bases from J; junction bases left unmatched: 7. Per the germline V gene, CDR1 is SGDLS and CDR2 is YYNGEE. CDR3 sequence: CASRQGAGSDTQYF. As DNA, the CDR3 is TGTGCCAGCAGACAGGGGGCAGGATCTGATACGCAGTATTTT.

This rearrangement joins TRBV5-4 to TRBJ1-4, with D perhaps TRBD1 (5 bases). With 5 bases removed from V and 0 bases from J, the gap between germline ends came to 20 bases. The CDR3 loop spans 18 amino acids. Germline V gene sequence: CDR1 SGHNT, CDR2 YYREEE (reference sequence). The CDR3 region is CASSRGGRTISTNEKLFF. Written as DNA, the CDR3 is TGTGCCAGCAGTCGCGGGGGACGGACGATTTCAACTAATGAAAAACTGTTTTTT.

The chain has TRBV28 and TRBJ1-5; D might be TRBD1 (5 bases). Germline V gene data show CDR1 as MDHEN and CDR2 as SYDVKM. The CDR3 loop spans 14 amino acids. Trimming cost V 4 bases and J 2 bases, with 9 bases left between them. CDR3 in amino acids: CASSSRAGNQPQHF. As DNA, the CDR3 is TGTGCCAGCAGTTCCAGGGCCGGCAATCAGCCCCAGCATTTT.

This chain joins TRBV21-1 and TRBJ2-1; the table's D call, TRBD2, has no DNA check behind it. TRBV21-1 is shown as a pseudogene. This CDR3 region has 17 residues. CDR3 amino acids: CASSKGRTSRGLDEQFF. CDR3 DNA sequence: TGTGCCAGCAGCAAAGGAAGGACTAGCAGGGGCCTGGATGAGCAGTTCTTC.

In its sample, this clone was seen a few times. The V and J genes are TRBV28 and TRBJ1-2; TRBD1 aligns across 8 bases. Per the germline V gene, CDR1 is MDHEN and CDR2 is SYDVKM. This CDR3 region has 12 residues. The V and J ends lost 10 bases and 7 bases, in that order; junction bases with no gene match: 8. Written as DNA, the CDR3 is TGTGCCATCTCCAGGGGGCAGGTTGGCTACACCTTC. It translates to CAISRGQVGYTF.

This clone was counted a single time. V gene TRBV6-2 or TRBV6-3 combines with J gene TRBJ2-4, with TRBD1 matching 12 bases. This CDR3 is 18 amino acids long. Germline V gene sequence: CDR1 MNHEY, CDR2 SVGEGT. Trimming cost V 5 bases and J 3 bases; bases outside gene matches: 11. As DNA, the CDR3 is TGTGCCAGCAGTAAGCCGGGACAGGGGGCGGGCGGCAAAAACATTCAGTACTTC. As protein: CASSKPGQGAGGKNIQYF.

The rearrangement links TRBV12-3 or TRBV12-4 to TRBJ1-4, with D unresolved. The CDR3 sequence is 13 residues long. The V end lost 3 bases, the J end lost 8 bases, and 10 bases lay between the germline ends. The CDR3 sequence: CASSLGIGEKLFF. CDR3 in DNA: TGTGCCAGCAGTTTGGGCATTGGCGAAAAACTGTTTTTT.

The chain couples TRBV7-9 to TRBJ2-7, with no clear D. The CDR3 runs 13 residues. Germline V CDR1 and CDR2: SEHNR, FQNEAQ (reference sequence). V shed 2 bases and J shed 0 bases, with 5 bases lying between them. DNA for the CDR3: TGTGCCAGCAGCTTAAGTAGCTCCTACGAGCAGTACTTC. Protein sequence: CASSLSSSYEQYF.

In this sample, this clone turned up once. The chain uses TRBV4-1 and TRBJ1-1; 10 bases match TRBD1. Per the germline V gene, CDR1 is MGHRA and CDR2 is YSYEKL. The CDR3 contains 15 residues. Trimming at V came to 4 bases and at J to 3 bases, leaving 5 bases not matched to a gene. The CDR3 loop reads CASSLGQGGDTEAFF. The CDR3 DNA follows: TGCGCCAGCAGCCTCGGACAGGGGGGGGACACTGAAGCTTTCTTT.

The V gene is TRBV3-1 (or the pseudogene TRBV3-2), the J gene TRBJ1-6, with TRBD1 matching 10 bases. CDR1 is LGHDT, CDR2 YNNKEL, per germline (reference sequence). V lost 4 bases, J lost 12 bases, and 12 bases stayed unmatched. The CDR3 is made up of 16 amino acids. The CDR3 DNA follows: TGTGCCAGCAGCCCGGGACAGGGGACTACCGGGGGACCCCTCCACTTT. Its protein product is CASSPGQGTTGGPLHF.

V and J are TRBV19 and TRBJ2-7, with D maybe TRBD2 (5 bases). V was trimmed by 1 base and J by 3 bases, leaving 13 bases between them. Germline values: CDR1 LNHDA, CDR2 SQIVND (reference sequence). The CDR3 contains 15 residues. DNA for the CDR3: TGTGCCAGTAGTATAGCGGCGGGCCCTTTCTACGAGCAGTACGTC. Its translation is CASSIAAGPFYEQYV.

The rearrangement uses TRBV10-2 and TRBJ1-1; no definite D call. Between the trimmed V and J ends, which lost 8 bases and 6 bases, there was a span of 16 bases. Germline lookup yields CDR1 WSHSY and CDR2 SAAADI. This CDR3 has 13 amino acids. The DNA of the CDR3 is TGCGCCAGCGGTTACTCGCACCAAGCTGAAGCTTTCTTT. It specifies CASGYSHQAEAFF.

The V and J genes are TRBV24-1 and TRBJ2-2; TRBD1 matches at 8 bases. There are 13 residues in the CDR3. CDR1 is KGHDR and CDR2 is SFDVKD in the germline V gene. V shed 9 bases, J shed 3 bases, and the junction held 2 bases outside the gene matches. As DNA, the CDR3 is TGTGCCACCCGGACAGGGTACACCGGGGAGCTGTTTTTT. This encodes CATRTGYTGELFF.

This sequence joins TRBV30 and TRBJ2-3; D ambiguous. Germline assignment: CDR1 GTSNPN and CDR2 SVGIG (reference sequence). The germline V and J ends were trimmed by 8 bases and 2 bases, with 17 bases remaining between them. The CDR3 loop spans 14 amino acids. The CDR3 DNA sequence: TGTGCCGCCCCAGACACCTTTCTCACAGATACGCAGTATTTT. It specifies CAAPDTFLTDTQYF.